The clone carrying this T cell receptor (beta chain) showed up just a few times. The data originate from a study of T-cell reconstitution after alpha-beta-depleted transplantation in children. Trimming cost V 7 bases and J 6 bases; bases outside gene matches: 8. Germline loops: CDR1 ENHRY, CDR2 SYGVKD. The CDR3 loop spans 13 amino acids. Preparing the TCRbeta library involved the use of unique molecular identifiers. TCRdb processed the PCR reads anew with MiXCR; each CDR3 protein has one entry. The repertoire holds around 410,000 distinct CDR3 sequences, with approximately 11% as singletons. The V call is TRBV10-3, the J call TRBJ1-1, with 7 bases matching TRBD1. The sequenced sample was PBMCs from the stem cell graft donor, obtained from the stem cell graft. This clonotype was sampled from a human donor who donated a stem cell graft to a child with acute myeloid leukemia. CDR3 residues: CAITSDRRPEAFF. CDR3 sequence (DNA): TGTGCCATCACATCGGACAGGAGACCTGAAGCTTTCTTT.